The T cell receptor (beta chain) under discussion was sequenced for a study of blood T cell repertoires in COVID-19. Overall study: Both acute and convalescent COVID-19 samples were obtained from the United States, Italy and Spain.

Profiling relied on immunoSEQ multiplex PCR, and the TCRdb table lists in-frame clones only, not all of them. The sample includes hundreds of thousands of clones, roughly nine tenths seen only once; the top ten take roughly 2.6%. CDR1 is SGHVS, CDR2 FQNEAQ, per germline. CDR3 length: 14 residues. The ends were cut back, 0 bases at V and 4 bases at J, with 9 bases in the middle. Sequencing input: PBMCs or T cells enriched from blood (not recorded which). This sequence was found in a man aged 55 to 69 who had recovered from COVID-19. The rearrangement joins TRBV7-8 to TRBJ1-2, with D tentatively TRBD1 (5 bases). CDR3: CASSLAGGLYGYTF. CDR3 sequence (DNA): TGTGCCAGCAGCTTAGCGGGGGGACTCTATGGCTACACCTTC.